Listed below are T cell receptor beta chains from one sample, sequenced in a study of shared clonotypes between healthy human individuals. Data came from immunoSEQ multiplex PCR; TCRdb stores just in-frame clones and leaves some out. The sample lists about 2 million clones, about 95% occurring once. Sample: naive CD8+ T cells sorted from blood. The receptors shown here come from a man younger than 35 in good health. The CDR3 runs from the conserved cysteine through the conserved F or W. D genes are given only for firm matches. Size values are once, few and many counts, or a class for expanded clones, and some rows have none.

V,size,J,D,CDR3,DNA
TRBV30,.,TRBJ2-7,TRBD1,CAWSSGTGDEQYF,TGTGCCTGGAGTTCCGGGACAGGCGACGAGCAGTACTTC
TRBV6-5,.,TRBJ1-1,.,CASSYSPTGNTEAFF,TGTGCCAGCAGTTATTCCCCCACAGGGAACACTGAAGCTTTCTTT
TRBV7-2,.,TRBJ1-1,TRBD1,CASSPGQGMNTEAFF,TGTGCCAGCAGCCCGGGACAGGGAATGAACACTGAAGCTTTCTTT
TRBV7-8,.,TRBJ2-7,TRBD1,CASSLSGTGTYEQYF,TGTGCCAGCAGTTTGTCCGGGACAGGGACCTACGAGCAGTACTTC
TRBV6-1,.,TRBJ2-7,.,CASTTIAYEQYF,TGTGCCAGCACCACAATTGCCTACGAGCAGTACTTC
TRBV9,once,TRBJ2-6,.,CASSVSRSSGANVLTF,TGTGCCAGCAGCGTATCACGCAGCTCTGGGGCCAACGTCCTGACTTTC
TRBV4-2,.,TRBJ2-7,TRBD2,CASSYGLAGYEQYF,TGTGCCAGCAGCTACGGACTAGCAGGGTACGAGCAGTACTTC
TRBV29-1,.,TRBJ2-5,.,CSVEGDFEVAQYF,TGCAGCGTTGAAGGGGACTTTGAGGTGGCCCAGTACTTC
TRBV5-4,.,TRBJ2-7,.,CASSHAGGPYEQYF,TGTGCCAGCAGTCACGCCGGGGGCCCCTACGAGCAGTACTTC
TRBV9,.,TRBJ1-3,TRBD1,CASSVGQGPIPSGNTIYF,TGTGCCAGCAGCGTAGGACAGGGTCCTATACCTTCTGGAAACACCATATATTTT
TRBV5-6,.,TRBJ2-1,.,CASSLVLGAGNEQFF,TGTGCCAGCAGCTTGGTTCTGGGGGCGGGGAATGAGCAGTTCTTC
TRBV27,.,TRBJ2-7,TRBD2,CASSSALAGVFEQYF,TGTGCCAGCAGCTCCGCACTAGCGGGAGTCTTCGAGCAGTACTTC
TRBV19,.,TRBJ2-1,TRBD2,CASSIDWTGGYNEQFF,TGTGCCAGTAGTATAGATTGGACGGGAGGCTACAATGAGCAGTTCTTC
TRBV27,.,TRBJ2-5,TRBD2,CASRGLAGGETQYF,TGTGCCAGCCGCGGACTAGCGGGAGGTGAGACCCAGTACTTC
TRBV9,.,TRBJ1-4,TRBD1,CASSVDPDRGFEKLFF,TGTGCCAGCAGCGTAGACCCGGACAGGGGGTTTGAAAAACTGTTTTTT
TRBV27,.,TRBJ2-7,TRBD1,CASSLDRFTYEQYF,TGTGCCAGCAGCTTGGACAGGTTTACCTACGAGCAGTACTTC
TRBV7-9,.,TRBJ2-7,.,CASSLVGRPYEQYF,TGTGCCAGCAGCTTAGTAGGCAGACCCTACGAGCAGTACTTC
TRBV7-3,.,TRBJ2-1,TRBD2,CASSLRRGLVHEQFF,TGTGCCAGCAGCTTAAGGCGTGGACTAGTGCATGAGCAGTTCTTC
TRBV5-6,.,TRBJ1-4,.,CASSLKAGARIFELVF,TGTGCCAGCAGCTTGAAGGCAGGGGCCCGGATTTTCGAGTTGGTTTTT
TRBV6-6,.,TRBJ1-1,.,CASRTRGENTEAFF,TGTGCCAGCAGGACACGAGGAGAGAACACTGAAGCTTTCTTT
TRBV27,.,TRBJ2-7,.,CASSLETGSYEQYF,TGTGCCAGCAGCCTGGAAACAGGGTCCTACGAGCAGTACTTC
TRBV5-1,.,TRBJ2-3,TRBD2,CASSPLAGGPDTQYF,TGCGCCAGCAGCCCCCTAGCGGGAGGTCCAGATACGCAGTATTTT
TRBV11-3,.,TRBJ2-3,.,CASSAGGGYTDTQYF,TGTGCCAGCAGCGCTGGGGGGGGCTACACAGATACGCAGTATTTT
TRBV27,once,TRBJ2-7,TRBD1,CASSWGGQVYEQYF,TGTGCCAGCAGTTGGGGTGGACAGGTCTACGAGCAGTACTTC
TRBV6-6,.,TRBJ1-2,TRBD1,CASSYSIQGNYGYTF,TGTGCCAGCAGTTACTCGATACAGGGGAACTATGGCTACACCTTC
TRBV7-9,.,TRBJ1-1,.,CASSPLDRGAAFF,TGTGCCAGCAGCCCCCTAGATCGAGGGGCAGCTTTCTTT
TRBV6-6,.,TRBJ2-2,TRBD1,CASSNRGLDTGELFF,TGTGCCAGCAGCAACAGGGGATTGGACACCGGGGAGCTGTTTTTT
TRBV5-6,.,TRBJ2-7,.,CASSKTAYEQYF,TGTGCCAGCAGCAAGACAGCCTACGAGCAGTACTTC
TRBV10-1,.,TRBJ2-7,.,CASSESPGYEQYF,TGCGCCAGCAGTGAGTCGCCTGGCTACGAGCAGTACTTC
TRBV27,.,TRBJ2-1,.,CASKTQSNNEQFF,TGTGCCAGCAAGACCCAGTCCAACAATGAGCAGTTCTTC
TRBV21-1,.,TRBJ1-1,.,CASSKVRGSEAFF,TGTGCCAGCAGCAAAGTTCGAGGCTCTGAAGCTTTCTTT
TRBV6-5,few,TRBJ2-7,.,CASGDPPYEQYF,TGTGCCAGCGGAGACCCCCCCTACGAGCAGTACTTC
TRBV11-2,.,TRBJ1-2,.,CASSLRDEGHYGYTF,TGTGCCAGCAGTCTCCGGGATGAGGGACACTATGGCTACACCTTC
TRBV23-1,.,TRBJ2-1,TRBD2,CASRSRGGIDEQFF,TGCGCCAGCAGGTCTCGGGGGGGTATAGATGAGCAGTTCTTC
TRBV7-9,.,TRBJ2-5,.,CASSPRGETQYF,TGTGCCAGCAGCCCTCGGGGAGAGACCCAGTACTTC